Included here is one T cell receptor (beta chain) sequence, with context. Its antigen is unknown. One base away there is no much larger clone; base qualities are not given. Every bulk PBMC sample had a fixed 350 ng of DNA loaded. TCR beta CDR3 sequences were amplified from genomic DNA using the immunoSEQ TCRb Assay kit according to manufacturer instructions. The KAPA Library Quantification Kit for Illumina platforms was used to quantify the pooled libraries by qPCR. Sequencing of the pooled libraries was done on an Illumina NextSeq 500, with clustering at about 0.6-1.1 pM. Per the authors' processing: TCR data were analyzed using immunoSEQ ANALYZER and the R LymphoSeq package. A rearrangement efficiency score was calculated as productive divided by the sum of productive and non-productive CDR3 sequences. Within each patient, timepoints were compared pairwise for clonality, measured with the Gini coefficient, and for diversity, measured with the Renyi index at alpha=1. In LymphoSeq, clonal relatedness was computed using an edit distance of 3, and repertoire similarity was computed using the Bhattacharyya coefficient. To classify response, a linear discriminant analysis based on week-3 changes in clonality and diversity was built using the R MASS and caret packages. Drawn from immuneACCESS, this table holds only the in-frame rearrangements with V and J called that TCRdb kept. Clones are partly lost; checked studies trace under half to an unresolved V gene and leave the rest unexplained. V, J and clone size reflect that table, while D and trimming were determined from the DNA. Counted in this sample were some 9,900 clones; 89% of them appeared once. The ten biggest clones cover around 7% of the sample.

The time point label, read with the paper, signifies: pre-treatment baseline. Blood samples were taken at two points: before treatment (T0) and at week 3 (W3), which came after the first cycle of checkpoint blockade. Except for a couple of patients with rapid clinical progression, response was assessed 12 weeks after the first infusion by RECIST 1.1; disease control meant complete response, partial response or stable disease. Patients were not eligible if they had prior systemic cancer treatment, concomitant immunosuppressant therapy or synchronous other active malignancies. Bulk PBMC and plasma cell-free DNA were both sequenced for TCR beta so that circulating cells and T cell turnover could be tracked. Lymphoprep and SepMate tubes were used to isolate PBMC from blood, and red cell lysis was then performed. DNA from PBMC and sorted T cell subsets was extracted with QIAamp DNA Blood Mini kits. These data come from a study of blood T cell dynamics during melanoma immunotherapy (dated by TCRdb to between 2020 and 2021). In the study overall: The patients had metastatic melanoma and were given first-line pembrolizumab or nivolumab plus ipilimumab as standard of care in the United Kingdom. To find early correlates of response, the study profiled the peripheral T cell receptor repertoires of patients with metastatic melanoma both before and after one cycle of checkpoint inhibitor therapy. The training cohort was made up of consecutive patients, while a further independent group of patients from the same centre was pooled to form an external validation set. What the work shows at the level of the full study, not this receptor alone: A bifurcated reorganization of the PBMC repertoire at W3, with increased clonality or increased diversity, was observed in patients who later achieved disease control, unlike in progressors. Whether the T cell clones behind the repertoire changes were melanoma-specific or instead reflected general immune activation was something the study could not determine. The relatively small sample size was acknowledged as potentially limiting generalization of the results.

The sample here was blood, taken from a patient treated with checkpoint blockade. The TCR was taken from a human donor with melanoma.

CDR3 protein: CASIGPGDTQYF. The DNA is as follows: TGTGCCAGCATTGGTCCGGGAGATACGCAGTATTTT. The V gene is TRBV2 and the J gene is TRBJ2-3; no confident D gene assignment can be made. The CDR3 sequence holds 12 residues, the cysteine and phenylalanine included. The CDR3 DNA has 36 bases and is translated from base 1. The CDR1 and CDR2 encoded by the germline V gene are SNHLY and FYNNEI. V and J are truncated by 7 bases and 5 bases respectively, leaving an intervening sequence of 10 bases.